This TCR beta chain appears in the sequencing data of a study of stem cell transplantation in POMP-related autoinflammatory disease. Study-wide background: Defective thymoproteasomes were hypothesized to impair CD8+ T-cell positive selection. Before transplant: CD4+ naive skewing, low CD8+ proportions, reduced cytokine secretion. Study observations and caveats: In PRAID patients, the number of distinct TRB V-J gene pairings was restricted. Across all analyzed T-cell subsets, patients with PRAID tended toward reduced diversity and increased clonality.

TCRdb's copy holds only in-frame clones and misses some; the assay was immunoSEQ multiplex PCR. The sample contains about 32,000 clones, 88% of which appear only once. J was trimmed by 2 bases and V by 4 bases; bases with no gene match: 3. Germline loops: CDR1 WSHSY, CDR2 SAAADI. CDR3 length: 15 residues. Details on this clone: Its antigen is as yet unknown.

The sequence was collected from a human donor with POMP-related autoinflammation and immune dysregulation (PRAID). This rearrangement joins TRBV10-2 to TRBJ2-1; 9 bases are a match to TRBD2. The sequencing here drew on CD4+ T cells from PBMCs, taken before stem cell transplantation. The CDR3 loop is CASSASGIAYNEQFF. CDR3 nucleotide sequence: TGCGCCAGCAGTGCTAGCGGGATCGCCTACAATGAGCAGTTCTTC.